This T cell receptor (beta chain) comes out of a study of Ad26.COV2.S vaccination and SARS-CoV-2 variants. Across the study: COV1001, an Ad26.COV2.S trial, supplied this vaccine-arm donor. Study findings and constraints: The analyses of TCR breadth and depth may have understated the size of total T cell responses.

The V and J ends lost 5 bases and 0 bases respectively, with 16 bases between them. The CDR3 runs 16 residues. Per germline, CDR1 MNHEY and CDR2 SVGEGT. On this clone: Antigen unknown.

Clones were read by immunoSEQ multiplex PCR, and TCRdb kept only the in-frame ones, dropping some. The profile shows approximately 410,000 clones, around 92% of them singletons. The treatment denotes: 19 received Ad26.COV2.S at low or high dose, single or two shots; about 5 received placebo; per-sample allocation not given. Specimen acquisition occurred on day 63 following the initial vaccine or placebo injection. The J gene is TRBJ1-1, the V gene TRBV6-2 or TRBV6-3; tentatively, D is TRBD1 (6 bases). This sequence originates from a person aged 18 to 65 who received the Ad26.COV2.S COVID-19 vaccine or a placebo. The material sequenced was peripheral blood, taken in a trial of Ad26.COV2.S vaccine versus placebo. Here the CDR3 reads CASSTQGMGVNTEAFF. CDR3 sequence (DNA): TGTGCCAGCAGTACCCAGGGGATGGGCGTGAACACTGAAGCTTTCTTT.